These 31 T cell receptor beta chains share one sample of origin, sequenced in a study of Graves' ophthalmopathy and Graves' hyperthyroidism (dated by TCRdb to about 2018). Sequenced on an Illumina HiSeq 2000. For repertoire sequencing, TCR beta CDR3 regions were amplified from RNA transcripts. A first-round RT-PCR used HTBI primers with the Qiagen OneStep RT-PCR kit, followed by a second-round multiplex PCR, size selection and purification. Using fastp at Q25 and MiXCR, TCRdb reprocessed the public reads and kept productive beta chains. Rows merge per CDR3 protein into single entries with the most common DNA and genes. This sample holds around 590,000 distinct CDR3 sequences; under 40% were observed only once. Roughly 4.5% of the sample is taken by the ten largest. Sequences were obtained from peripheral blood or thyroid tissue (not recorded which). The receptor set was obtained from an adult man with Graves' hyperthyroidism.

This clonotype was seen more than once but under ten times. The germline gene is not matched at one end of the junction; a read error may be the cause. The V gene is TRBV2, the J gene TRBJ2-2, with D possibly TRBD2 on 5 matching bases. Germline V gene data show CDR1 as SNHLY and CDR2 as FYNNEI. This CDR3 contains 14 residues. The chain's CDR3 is CASSEILRSGELLF. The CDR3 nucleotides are TGTGCTAGCAGTGAGATACTTAGGTCCGGGGAGCTGCTTTTT. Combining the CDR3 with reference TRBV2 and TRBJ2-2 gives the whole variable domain EPEVTQTPSHQVTQMGQEVILRCVPISNHLYFYWYRQILGQKVEFLVSFYNNEISEKSEIFDDQFSVERPDGSNFTLKIRSTKLEDSAMYFCASSEILRSGELLFGEGSRLTVL.

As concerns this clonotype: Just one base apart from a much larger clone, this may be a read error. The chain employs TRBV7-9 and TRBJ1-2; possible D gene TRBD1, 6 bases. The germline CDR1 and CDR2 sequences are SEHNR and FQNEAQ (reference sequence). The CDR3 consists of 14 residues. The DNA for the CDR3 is TGCGCCAGCAGCTTGGGGGGGGGGCACTATGGCTACACCTTC. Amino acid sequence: CASSLGGGHYGYTF.

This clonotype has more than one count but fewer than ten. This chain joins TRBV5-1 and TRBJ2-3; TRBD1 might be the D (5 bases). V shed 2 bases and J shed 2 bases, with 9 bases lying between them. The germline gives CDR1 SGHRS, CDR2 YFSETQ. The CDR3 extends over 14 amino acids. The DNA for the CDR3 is TGCGCCAGCAGCTTACAGGAGATCACAGATACGCAGTATTTT. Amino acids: CASSLQEITDTQYF.

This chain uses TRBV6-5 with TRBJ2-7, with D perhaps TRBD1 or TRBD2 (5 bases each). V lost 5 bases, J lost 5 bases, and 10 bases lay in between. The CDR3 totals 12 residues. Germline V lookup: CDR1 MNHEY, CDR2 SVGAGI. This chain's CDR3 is CASSEGIDEQYF. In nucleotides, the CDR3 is TGTGCCAGCAGTGAGGGGATCGACGAGCAGTACTTC.

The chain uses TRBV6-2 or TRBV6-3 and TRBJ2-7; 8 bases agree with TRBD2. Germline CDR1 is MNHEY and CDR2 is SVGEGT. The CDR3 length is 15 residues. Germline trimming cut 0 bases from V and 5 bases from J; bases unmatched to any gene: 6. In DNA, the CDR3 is TGTGCCAGCAGTTACTCTGAGACTAGCGACGACGAGCAGTACTTC. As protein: CASSYSETSDDEQYF.

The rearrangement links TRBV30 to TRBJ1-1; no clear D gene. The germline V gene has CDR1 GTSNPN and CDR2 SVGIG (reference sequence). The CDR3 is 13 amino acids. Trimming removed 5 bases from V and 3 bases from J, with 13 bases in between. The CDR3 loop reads CAWCHRAHTEAFF. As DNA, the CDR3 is TGTGCCTGGTGTCACCGGGCGCACACTGAAGCTTTCTTT.

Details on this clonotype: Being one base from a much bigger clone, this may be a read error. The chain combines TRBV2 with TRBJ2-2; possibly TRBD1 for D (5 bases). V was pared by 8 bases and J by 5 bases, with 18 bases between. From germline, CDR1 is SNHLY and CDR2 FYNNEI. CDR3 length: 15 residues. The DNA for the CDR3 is TGTGCCAGCGGGCGACAGTCAACGTTAACCGGGGAGCTGTTTTTT. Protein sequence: CASGRQSTLTGELFF.

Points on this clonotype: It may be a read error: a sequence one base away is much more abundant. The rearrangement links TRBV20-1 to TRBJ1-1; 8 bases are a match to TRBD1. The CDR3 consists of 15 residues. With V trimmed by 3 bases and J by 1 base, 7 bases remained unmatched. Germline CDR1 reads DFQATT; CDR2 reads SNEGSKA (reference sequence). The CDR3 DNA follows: TGCAGTGCTAGCAACAGGGGGGGAAGGAACACTGAAGCTTTCTTT. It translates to CSASNRGGRNTEAFF.

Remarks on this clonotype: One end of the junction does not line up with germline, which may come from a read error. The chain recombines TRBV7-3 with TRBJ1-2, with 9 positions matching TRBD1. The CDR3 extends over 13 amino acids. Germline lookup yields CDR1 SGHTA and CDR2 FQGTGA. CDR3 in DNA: TGTGCCAGTACGACAGGGGGTGACTATGGCCACACCTTC. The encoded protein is CASTTGGDYGHTF.

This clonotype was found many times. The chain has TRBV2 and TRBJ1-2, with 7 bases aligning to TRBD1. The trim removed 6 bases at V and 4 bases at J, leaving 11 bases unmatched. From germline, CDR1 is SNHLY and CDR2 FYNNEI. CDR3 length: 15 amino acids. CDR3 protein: CASSAGPQGSYGYTF. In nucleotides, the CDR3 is TGTGCCAGCAGCGCCGGTCCACAGGGGAGCTATGGCTACACCTTC.

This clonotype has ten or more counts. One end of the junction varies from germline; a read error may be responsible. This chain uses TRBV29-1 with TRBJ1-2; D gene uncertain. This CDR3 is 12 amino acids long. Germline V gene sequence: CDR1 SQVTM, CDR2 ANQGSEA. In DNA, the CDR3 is TGCAGCGTTGATGGCGGTAACTGTGGCTACACCTTC. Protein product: CSVDGGNCGYTF.

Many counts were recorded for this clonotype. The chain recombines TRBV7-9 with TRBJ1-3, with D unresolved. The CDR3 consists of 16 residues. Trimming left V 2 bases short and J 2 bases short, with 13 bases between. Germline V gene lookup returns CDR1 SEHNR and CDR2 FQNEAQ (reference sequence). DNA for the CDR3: TGTGCCAGCAGCTTAATCGCTGTCCAAACTGGAAACACCATATATTTT. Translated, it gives CASSLIAVQTGNTIYF.

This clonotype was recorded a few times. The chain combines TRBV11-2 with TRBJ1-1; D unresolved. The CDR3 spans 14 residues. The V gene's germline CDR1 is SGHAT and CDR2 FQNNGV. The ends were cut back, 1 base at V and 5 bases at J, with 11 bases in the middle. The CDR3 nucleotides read TGTGCCAGCAGCTTAGTGTTAGTTGGGACTGAAGCTTTCTTT. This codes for CASSLVLVGTEAFF.

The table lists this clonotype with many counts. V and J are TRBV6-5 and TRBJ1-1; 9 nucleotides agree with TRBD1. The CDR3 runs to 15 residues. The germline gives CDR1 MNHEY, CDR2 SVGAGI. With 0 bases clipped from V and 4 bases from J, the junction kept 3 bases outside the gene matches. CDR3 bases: TGTGCCAGCAGTTACTCCACAGGGGGCTTCACTGAAGCTTTCTTT. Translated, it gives CASSYSTGGFTEAFF.

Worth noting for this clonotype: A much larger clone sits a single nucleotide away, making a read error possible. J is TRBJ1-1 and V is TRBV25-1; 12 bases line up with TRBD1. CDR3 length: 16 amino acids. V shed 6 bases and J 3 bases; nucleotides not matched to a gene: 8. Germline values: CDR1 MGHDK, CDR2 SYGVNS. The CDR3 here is CASSLGDRGPYTEAFF. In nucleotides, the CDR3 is TGTGCCAGCAGCCTCGGGGACAGGGGGCCTTACACTGAAGCTTTCTTT.

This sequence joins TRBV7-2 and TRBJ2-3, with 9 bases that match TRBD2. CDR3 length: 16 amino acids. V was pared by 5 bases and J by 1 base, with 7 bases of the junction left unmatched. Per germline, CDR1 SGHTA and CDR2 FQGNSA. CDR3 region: CASSPKGGRGTDTQYF. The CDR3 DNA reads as TGTGCCAGCAGCCCCAAGGGCGGGAGGGGCACAGATACGCAGTATTTT.

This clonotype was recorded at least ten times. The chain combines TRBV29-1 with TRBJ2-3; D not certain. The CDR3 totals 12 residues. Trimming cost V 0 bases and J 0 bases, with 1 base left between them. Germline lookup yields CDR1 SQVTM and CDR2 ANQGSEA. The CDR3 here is CSVEDSTDTQYF. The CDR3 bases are TGCAGCGTTGAAGACAGCACAGATACGCAGTATTTT.

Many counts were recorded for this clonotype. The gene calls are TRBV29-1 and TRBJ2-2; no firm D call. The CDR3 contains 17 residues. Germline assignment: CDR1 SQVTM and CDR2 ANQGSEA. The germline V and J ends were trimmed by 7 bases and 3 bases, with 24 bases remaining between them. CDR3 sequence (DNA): TGCAGCGGGAAGGTGGGTTCAGGAAACATTCACACCGGGGAGCTGTTTTTT. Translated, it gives CSGKVGSGNIHTGELFF.

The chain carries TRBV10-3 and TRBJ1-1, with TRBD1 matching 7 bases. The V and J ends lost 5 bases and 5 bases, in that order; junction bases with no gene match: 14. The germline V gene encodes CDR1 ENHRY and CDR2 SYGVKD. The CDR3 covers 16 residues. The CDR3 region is CAISNRGGLWGTEAFF. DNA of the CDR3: TGTGCCATCAGTAACAGGGGCGGACTCTGGGGGACTGAAGCTTTCTTT.

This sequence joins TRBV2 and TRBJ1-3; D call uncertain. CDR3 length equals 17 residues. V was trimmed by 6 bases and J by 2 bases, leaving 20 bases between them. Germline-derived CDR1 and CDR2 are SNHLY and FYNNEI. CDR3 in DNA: TGTGCCAGCAGCACTACCGTGGAGGGTATTCCTGGAAACACCATATATTTT. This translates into CASSTTVEGIPGNTIYF.

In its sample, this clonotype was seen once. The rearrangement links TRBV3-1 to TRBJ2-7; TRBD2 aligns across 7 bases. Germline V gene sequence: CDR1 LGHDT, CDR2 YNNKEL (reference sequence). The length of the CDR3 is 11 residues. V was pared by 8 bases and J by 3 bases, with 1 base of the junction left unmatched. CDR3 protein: CASGGVYEQYF. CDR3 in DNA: TGTGCCAGCGGGGGGGTCTACGAGCAGTACTTC.

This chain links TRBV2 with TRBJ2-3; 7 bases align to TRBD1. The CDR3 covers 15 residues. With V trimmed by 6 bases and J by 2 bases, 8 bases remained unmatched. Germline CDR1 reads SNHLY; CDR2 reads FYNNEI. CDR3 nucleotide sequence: TGTGCCAGCAGCTTCGGGACAGCCGCCACAGATACGCAGTATTTT. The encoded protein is CASSFGTAATDTQYF.

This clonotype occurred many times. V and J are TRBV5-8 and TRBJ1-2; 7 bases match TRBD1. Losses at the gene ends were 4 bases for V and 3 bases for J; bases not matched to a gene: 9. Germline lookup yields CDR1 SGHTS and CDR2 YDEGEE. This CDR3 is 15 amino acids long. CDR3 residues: CASSQQTGRDYGYTF. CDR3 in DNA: TGTGCCAGCAGCCAACAGACAGGGAGGGACTATGGCTACACCTTC. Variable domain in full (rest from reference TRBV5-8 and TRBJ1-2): EAGVTQSPTHLIKTRGQQATLRCSPISGHTSVYWYQQALGLGLQFLLWYDEGEERNRGNFPPRFSGRQFPNYSSELNVNALELEDSALYLCASSQQTGRDYGYTFGSGTRLTVV.

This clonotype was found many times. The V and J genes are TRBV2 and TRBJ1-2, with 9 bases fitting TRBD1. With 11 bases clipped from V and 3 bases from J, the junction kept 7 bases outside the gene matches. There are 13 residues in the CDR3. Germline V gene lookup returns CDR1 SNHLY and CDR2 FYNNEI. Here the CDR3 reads CASNRGRDYGYTF. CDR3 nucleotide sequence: TGTGCCTCAAACAGGGGGCGAGACTATGGCTACACCTTC.

Written as DNA, the CDR3 is TGCAGCGTTGCCAGCAGTCGGACAGGCCTTAATTCACCCCTCCACTTT. Its protein product is CSVASSRTGLNSPLHF. The V and J genes are TRBV29-1 and TRBJ1-6, with 7 positions matching TRBD1. The J segment lost 6 bases and the V segment lost 4 bases, leaving 12 bases of the junction unmatched. This CDR3 region has 16 residues. The germline CDR1 and CDR2 sequences are SQVTM and ANQGSEA.

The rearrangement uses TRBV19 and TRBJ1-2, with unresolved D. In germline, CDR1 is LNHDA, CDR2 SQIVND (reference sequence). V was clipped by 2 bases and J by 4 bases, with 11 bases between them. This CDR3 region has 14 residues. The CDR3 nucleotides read TGTGCCAGTAGTATACTCGGCAGCGTCTATGGCTACACCTTC. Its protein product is CASSILGSVYGYTF.

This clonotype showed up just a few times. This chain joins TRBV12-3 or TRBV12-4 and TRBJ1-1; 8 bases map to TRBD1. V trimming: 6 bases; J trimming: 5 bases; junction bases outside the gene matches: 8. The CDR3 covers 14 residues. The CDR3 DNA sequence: TGTGCCAGCAGAACTCAGGGGGCACGGACTGAAGCTTTCTTT. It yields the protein CASRTQGARTEAFF.

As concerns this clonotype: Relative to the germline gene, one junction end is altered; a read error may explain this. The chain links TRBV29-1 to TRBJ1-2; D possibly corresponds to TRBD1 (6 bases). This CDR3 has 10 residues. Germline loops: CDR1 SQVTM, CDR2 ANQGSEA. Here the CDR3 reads CSVASYRALF. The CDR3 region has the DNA TGCAGCGTAGCTAGCTACAGGGCCCTTTTC.

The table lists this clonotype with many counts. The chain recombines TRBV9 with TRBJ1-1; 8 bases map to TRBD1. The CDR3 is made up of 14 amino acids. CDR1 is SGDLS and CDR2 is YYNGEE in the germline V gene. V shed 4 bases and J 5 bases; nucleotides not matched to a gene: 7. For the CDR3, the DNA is TGTGCCAGCAGCATCGGACAGGGTCGGACTGAAGCTTTCTTT. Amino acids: CASSIGQGRTEAFF.

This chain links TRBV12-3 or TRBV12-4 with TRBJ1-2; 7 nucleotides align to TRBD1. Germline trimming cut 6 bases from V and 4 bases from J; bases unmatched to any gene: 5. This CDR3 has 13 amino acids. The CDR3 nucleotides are TGTGCCAGCAGCCGAGGACAGGTCTATGGCTACACCTTC. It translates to CASSRGQVYGYTF.

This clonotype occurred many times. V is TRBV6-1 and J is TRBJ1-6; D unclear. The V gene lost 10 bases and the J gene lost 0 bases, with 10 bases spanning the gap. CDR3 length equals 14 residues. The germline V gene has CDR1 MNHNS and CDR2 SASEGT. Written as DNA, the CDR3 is TGTGCCAAGACGGCCCTCTCCTATAATTCACCCCTCCACTTT. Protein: CAKTALSYNSPLHF.